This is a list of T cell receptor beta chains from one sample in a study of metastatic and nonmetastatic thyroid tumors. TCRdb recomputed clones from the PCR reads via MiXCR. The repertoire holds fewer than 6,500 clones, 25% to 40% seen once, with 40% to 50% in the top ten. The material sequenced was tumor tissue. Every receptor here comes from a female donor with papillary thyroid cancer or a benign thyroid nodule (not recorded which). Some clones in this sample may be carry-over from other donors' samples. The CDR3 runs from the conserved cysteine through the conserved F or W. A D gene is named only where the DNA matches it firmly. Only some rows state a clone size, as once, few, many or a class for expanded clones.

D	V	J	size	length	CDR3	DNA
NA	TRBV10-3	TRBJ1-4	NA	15	CAISATTDSNEKLFF	TGTGCCATCAGTGCGACGACGGATTCCAATGAAAAACTGTTTTTT
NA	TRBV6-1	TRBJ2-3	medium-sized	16	CASRKAALGVADTQYF	TGTGCCAGCAGGAAGGCGGCCCTAGGGGTTGCAGATACGCAGTATTTT
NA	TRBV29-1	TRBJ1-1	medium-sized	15	CSVESSPILSTEAFF	TGCAGCGTTGAATCTTCTCCGATACTTAGCACTGAAGCTTTCTTT
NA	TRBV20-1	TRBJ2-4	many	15	CSARHFGTHQNIQYF	TGCAGTGCTAGACACTTCGGGACGCACCAAAACATTCAGTACTTC
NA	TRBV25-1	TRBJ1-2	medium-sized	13	CASSPGTNYGYTF	TGTGCCAGCAGTCCAGGGACTAACTATGGCTACACCTTC
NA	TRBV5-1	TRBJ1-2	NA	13	CASSPLSGSGYTF	TGCGCCAGCAGCCCGCTGAGTGGGTCGGGCTACACCTTC
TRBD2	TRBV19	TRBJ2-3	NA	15	CASKQRDSRADTQYF	TGTGCCAGTAAGCAGCGGGATTCCCGGGCAGATACGCAGTATTTT
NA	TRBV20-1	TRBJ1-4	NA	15	CSARRIGGAREKLFF	TGCAGTGCTAGACGAATCGGGGGGGCGCGTGAAAAACTGTTTTTT
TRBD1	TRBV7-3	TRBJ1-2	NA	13	CASSLTGDRGYTF	TGTGCCAGCAGCTTGACAGGGGATCGTGGCTACACCTTC
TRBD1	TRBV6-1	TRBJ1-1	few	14	CASSSQGADTEAFF	TGTGCCAGCAGCTCACAGGGGGCTGACACTGAAGCTTTCTTT
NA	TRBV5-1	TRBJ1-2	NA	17	CASSLERAEQLNYGYTF	TGCGCCAGCAGCTTAGAACGAGCCGAACAATTAAACTATGGCTACACCTTC
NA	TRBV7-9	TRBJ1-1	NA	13	CASSPVIRLAAFF	TGTGCCAGCAGCCCGGTTATTCGGCTCGCGGCTTTCTTT
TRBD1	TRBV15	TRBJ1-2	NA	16	CATSRDIGGHSGGYTF	TGTGCCACCAGCAGAGATATAGGGGGCCATTCTGGTGGCTACACCTTC
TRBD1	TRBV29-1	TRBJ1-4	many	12	CGGTGGNEKLFF	TGCGGGGGAACAGGGGGGAATGAAAAACTGTTTTTT
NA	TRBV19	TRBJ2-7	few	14	CASSTSGGGREQYF	TGTGCCAGTAGTACCTCAGGGGGCGGGAGGGAGCAGTACTTC
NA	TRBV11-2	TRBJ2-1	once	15	CASSHDWTANNEQFF	TGTGCCAGCAGCCACGATTGGACTGCAAACAATGAGCAGTTCTTC
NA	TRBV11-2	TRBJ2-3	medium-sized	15	CASSLDGGRADTQYF	TGTGCCAGCAGCTTAGATGGGGGGCGCGCAGATACGCAGTATTTT
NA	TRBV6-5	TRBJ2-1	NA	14	CASSYSKNYNEQFF	TGTGCCAGCAGTTATAGCAAAAATTACAATGAGCAGTTCTTC
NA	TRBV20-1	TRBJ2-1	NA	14	CSASRPSGGNEQFF	TGCAGTGCTAGTCGCCCCTCTGGGGGCAATGAGCAGTTCTTC
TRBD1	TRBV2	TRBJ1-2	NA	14	CASSEGAANYGYTF	TGTGCCAGCAGCGAGGGGGCTGCTAACTATGGCTACACCTTC
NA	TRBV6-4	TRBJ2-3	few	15	CASSAIPGSTDTQYF	TGTGCCAGCAGTGCCATACCGGGGAGTACAGATACGCAGTATTTT
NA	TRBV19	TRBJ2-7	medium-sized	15	CASAIQGTGSYEQYF	TGTGCCAGTGCCATCCAGGGGACGGGGTCCTACGAGCAGTACTTC
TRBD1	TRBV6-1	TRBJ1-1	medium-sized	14	CASIMGQGVTEAFF	TGTGCCAGCATCATGGGACAGGGAGTAACTGAAGCTTTCTTT
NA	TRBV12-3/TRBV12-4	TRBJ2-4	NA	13	CASSSLQGDIQYF	TGTGCCAGCAGTTCTCTGCAGGGAGACATTCAGTACTTC
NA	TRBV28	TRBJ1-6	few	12	CASSPPRGPLHF	TGTGCTAGCAGCCCCCCCAGGGGACCCCTCCACTTT
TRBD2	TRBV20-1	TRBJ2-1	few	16	CSAAGLAGGPHNEQFF	TGCAGTGCGGCGGGACTAGCGGGAGGGCCGCACAATGAGCAGTTCTTC